This TCR beta chain is drawn from a study of beta chain features in type 1 diabetes. The study reverse transcribed the entire isolated RNA, so it sequenced expressed TCRB transcripts. Here immunoSEQ multiplex PCR was the method, and the copy in TCRdb shows in-frame clones only, minus some. The data hold a few hundred thousand clones, with around 15% observed a single time. All of the sorted populations showed purity greater than 95%. The study, taken as a whole, reports: Researchers reported that naive, central memory and Treg TCRB repertoires appeared more similar in patients than in healthy donors. When Type 1 diabetes patients were examined, their TCRB CDR3s proved moderately but significantly shorter in all four CD4+ subsets.

Points on this clone: The antigen is undetermined.

The V gene end was trimmed by 5 bases and the J gene end by 3 bases; junction bases not matched to a gene: 6. CDR1 and CDR2 from the germline V gene are SNHLY and FYNNEI. The CDR3 runs to 15 residues. The source is a man aged 25 to 45 with type 1 diabetes. The V call is TRBV2, the J call TRBJ2-4; TRBD2 matches 8 bases. Sequencing input: naive CD4+ T cells from blood. The CDR3 sequence: CASSSGGGGKNIQYF. The CDR3, as DNA: TGTGCCAGCAGTTCGGGGGGGGGAGGCAAAAACATTCAGTACTTC.